The present T cell receptor beta chain was sequenced within a study of cytomegalovirus exposure and HLA in healthy donors. The CDR3 totals 16 residues. Trimming removed 2 bases from V and 6 bases from J; junction bases left unmatched: 8. From germline, CDR1 is SEHNR and CDR2 FQNEAQ (reference sequence). PCR involved 60 Vbeta and 13 Jbeta primers. This table comes from immunoSEQ multiplex PCR, and its TCRdb copy is limited to in-frame clones, with some not included. The repertoire has a few hundred thousand clones, just over 70% of them found once; the top ten carry under 2.5%. The sequencing input was PBMCs. The chain joins TRBV7-9 to TRBJ2-2; 8 bases are shared with TRBD1. The sequence was collected from a female donor in good health and CMV-seronegative. The CDR3, as DNA: TGTGCCAGCAGCTTACTTAGGACAGGGAGCGCCGGGGAGCTGTTTTTT. This codes for CASSLLRTGSAGELFF.